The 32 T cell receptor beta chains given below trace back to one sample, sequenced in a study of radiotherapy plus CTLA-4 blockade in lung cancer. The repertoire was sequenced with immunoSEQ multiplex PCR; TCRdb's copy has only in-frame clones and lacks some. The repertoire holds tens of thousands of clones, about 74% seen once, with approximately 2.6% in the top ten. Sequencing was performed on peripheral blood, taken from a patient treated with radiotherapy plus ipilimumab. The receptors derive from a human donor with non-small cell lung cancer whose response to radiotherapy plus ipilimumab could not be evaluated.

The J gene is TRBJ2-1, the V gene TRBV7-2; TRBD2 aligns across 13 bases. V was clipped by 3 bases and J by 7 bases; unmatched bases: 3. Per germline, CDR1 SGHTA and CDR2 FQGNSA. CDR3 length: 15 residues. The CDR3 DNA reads TGTGCCAGCAGCTTTAGACTAGCGGGAGGTAATGAGCAGTTCTTC. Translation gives CASSFRLAGGNEQFF.

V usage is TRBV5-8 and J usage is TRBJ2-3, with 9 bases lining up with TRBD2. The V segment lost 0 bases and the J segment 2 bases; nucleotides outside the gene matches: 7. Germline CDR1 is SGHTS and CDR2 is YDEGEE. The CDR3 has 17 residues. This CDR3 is CASSLGWRGGFTDTQYF. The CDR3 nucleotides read TGTGCCAGCAGCTTGGGATGGCGGGGGGGCTTCACAGATACGCAGTATTTT.

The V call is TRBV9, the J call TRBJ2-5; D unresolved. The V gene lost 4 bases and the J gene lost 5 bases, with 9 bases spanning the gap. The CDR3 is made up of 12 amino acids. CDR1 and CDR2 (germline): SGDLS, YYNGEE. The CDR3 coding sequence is TGTGCCAGCAGCCCAGGATGGGAGACCCAGTACTTC. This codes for CASSPGWETQYF.

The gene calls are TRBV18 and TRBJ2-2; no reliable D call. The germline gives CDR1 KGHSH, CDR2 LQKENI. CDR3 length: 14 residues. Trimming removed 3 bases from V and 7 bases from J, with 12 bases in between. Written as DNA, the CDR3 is TGTGCCAGCTCACCGGCTCCCAACGACGGGGAGCTGTTTTTT. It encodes CASSPAPNDGELFF.

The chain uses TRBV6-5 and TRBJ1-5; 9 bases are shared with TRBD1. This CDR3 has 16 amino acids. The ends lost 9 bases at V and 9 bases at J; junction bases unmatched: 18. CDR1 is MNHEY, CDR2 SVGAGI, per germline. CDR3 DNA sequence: TGTGCCAGAAGATACCCCCCGGGACAGGGAACATGGCCCCAGCATTTT. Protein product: CARRYPPGQGTWPQHF.

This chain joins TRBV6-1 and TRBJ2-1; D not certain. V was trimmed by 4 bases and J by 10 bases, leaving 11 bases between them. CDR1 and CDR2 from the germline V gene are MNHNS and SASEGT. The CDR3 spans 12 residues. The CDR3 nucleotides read TGTGCCAGCAGTGCCCTCGCGAGAGAGCAGTTCTTC. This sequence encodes CASSALAREQFF.

CDR3 DNA: TGTGCCTGGAGTGTACCCCGGGAGACTGAAGCTTTCTTT. The encoded protein is CAWSVPRETEAFF. V gene TRBV30 combines with J gene TRBJ1-1, with unresolved D. Germline V gene sequence: CDR1 GTSNPN, CDR2 SVGIG (reference sequence). V was clipped by 0 bases and J by 5 bases, with 10 bases between them. This CDR3 has 13 residues.

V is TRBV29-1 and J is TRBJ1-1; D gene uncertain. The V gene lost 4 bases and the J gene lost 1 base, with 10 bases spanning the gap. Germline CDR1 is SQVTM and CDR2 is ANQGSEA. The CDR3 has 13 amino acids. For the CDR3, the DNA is TGCAGCGTTGGGGCACGGCCGAACACTGAAGCTTTCTTT. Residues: CSVGARPNTEAFF.

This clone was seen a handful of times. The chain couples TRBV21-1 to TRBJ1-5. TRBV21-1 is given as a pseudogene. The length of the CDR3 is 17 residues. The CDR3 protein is CASSELEVGEFRQPQHF. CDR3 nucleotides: TGTGCCAGCAGCGAACTAGAGGTCGGCGAGTTTCGTCAGCCCCAGCATTTT.

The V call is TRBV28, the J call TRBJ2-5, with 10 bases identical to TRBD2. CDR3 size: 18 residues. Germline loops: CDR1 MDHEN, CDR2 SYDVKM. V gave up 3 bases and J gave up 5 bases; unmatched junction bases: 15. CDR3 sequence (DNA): TGTGCCAGCAGTTTTAGCTCCCCGCTAGCGGGAGTGGGGGAGACCCAGTACTTC. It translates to CASSFSSPLAGVGETQYF.

CDR3 DNA: TGTGCCAGCAGGAAACAGGGGATCACAGATACGCAGTATTTT. The encoded protein is CASRKQGITDTQYF. V and J are TRBV2 and TRBJ2-3, with TRBD1 matching over 7 bases. The CDR3 consists of 14 residues. V was clipped by 6 bases and J by 2 bases; unmatched bases: 5. Germline-derived CDR1 and CDR2 are SNHLY and FYNNEI.

CDR3 coding DNA: TGTGCCAGCAGCAATTTCTATGGCTACACCTTC. It is translated as CASSNFYGYTF. The chain combines TRBV28 with TRBJ1-2; D is ambiguous. The V end lost 6 bases, the J end lost 4 bases, and 6 bases lay between the germline ends. This CDR3 is built from 11 residues. From germline, CDR1 is MDHEN and CDR2 SYDVKM.

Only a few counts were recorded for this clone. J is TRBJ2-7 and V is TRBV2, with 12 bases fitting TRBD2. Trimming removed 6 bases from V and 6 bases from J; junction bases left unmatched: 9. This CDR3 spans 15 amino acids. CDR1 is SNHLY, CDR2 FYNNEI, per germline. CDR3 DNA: TGTGCCAGCAGGGAAAGACTAGCGGGAGATTTCGAGCAGTACTTC. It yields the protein CASRERLAGDFEQYF.

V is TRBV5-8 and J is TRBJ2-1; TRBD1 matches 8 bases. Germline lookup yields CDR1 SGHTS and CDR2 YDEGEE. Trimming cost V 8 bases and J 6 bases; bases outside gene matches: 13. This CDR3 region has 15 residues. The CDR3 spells CARTPGQAESNEQFF. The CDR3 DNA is TGTGCCAGAACCCCGGGACAGGCGGAATCCAATGAGCAGTTCTTC.

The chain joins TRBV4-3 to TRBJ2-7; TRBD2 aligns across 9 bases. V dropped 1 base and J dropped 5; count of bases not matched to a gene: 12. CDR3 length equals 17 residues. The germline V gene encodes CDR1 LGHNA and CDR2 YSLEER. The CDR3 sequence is CASSQGRGVAGADEQYF. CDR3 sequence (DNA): TGCGCCAGCAGCCAAGGAAGGGGGGTAGCGGGAGCAGACGAGCAGTACTTC.

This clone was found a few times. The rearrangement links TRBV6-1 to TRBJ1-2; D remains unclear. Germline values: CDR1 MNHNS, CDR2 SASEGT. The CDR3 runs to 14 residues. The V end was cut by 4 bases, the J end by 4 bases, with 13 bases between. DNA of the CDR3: TGTGCCAGCAGTGGGGTTCGGAGTACCTATGGCTACACCTTC. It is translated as CASSGVRSTYGYTF.

CDR3 sequence reads: CSVGGTYGYTF. Written as DNA, the CDR3 is TGCAGCGTTGGCGGGACTTATGGCTACACCTTC. This chain connects TRBV29-1 to TRBJ1-2; tentatively, D is TRBD1 (5 bases). The CDR3 runs 11 residues. From germline, CDR1 is SQVTM and CDR2 ANQGSEA. V was shortened by 4 bases and J by 5 bases, with 8 bases between the two germline ends.

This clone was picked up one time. CDR3 bases: TGTGCCTCACACGGGTCCACAAATCAGCCCCAGCATTTT. Encoded protein: CASHGSTNQPQHF. The chain links TRBV18 to TRBJ1-5; D is unresolved. V shed 11 bases and J shed 4 bases, with 15 bases lying between them. In germline, CDR1 is KGHSH, CDR2 LQKENI. The CDR3 contains 13 residues.

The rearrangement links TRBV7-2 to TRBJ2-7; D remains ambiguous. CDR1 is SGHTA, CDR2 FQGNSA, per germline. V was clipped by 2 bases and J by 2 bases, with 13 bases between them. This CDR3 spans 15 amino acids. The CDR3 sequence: CASSLRPGRTYEQYF. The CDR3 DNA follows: TGTGCCAGCAGCTTAAGGCCGGGTCGGACCTACGAGCAGTACTTC.

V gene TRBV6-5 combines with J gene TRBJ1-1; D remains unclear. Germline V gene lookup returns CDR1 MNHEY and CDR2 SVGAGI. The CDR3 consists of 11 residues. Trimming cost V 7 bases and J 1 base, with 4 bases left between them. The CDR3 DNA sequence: TGTGCCAGCAACGGGAACACTGAAGCTTTCTTT. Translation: CASNGNTEAFF.

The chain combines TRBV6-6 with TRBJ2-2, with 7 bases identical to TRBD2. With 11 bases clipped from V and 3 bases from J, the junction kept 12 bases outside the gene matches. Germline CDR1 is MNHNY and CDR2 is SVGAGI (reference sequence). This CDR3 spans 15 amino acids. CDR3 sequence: CASRGGGSYTGELFF. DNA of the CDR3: TGTGCCTCCCGGGGCGGCGGGAGTTACACCGGGGAGCTGTTTTTT.

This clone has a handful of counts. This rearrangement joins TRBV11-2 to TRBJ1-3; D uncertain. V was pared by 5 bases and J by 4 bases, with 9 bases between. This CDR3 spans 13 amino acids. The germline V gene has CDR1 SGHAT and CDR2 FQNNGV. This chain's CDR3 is CASSPTNGNTIYF. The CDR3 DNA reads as TGTGCCAGCAGCCCGACAAACGGAAACACCATATATTTT. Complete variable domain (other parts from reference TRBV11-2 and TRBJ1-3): EAGVAQSPRYKIIEKRQSVAFWCNPISGHATLYWYQQILGQGPKLLIQFQNNGVVDDSQLPKDRFSAERLKGVDSTLKIQPAKLEDSAVYLCASSPTNGNTIYFGEGSWLTVV.

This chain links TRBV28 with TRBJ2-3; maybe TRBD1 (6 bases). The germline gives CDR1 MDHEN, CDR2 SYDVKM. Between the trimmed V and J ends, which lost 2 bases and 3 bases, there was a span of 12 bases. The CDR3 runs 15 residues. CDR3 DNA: TGTGCCAGCAGTTTAGTGTCAGGGGAAACAGATACGCAGTATTTT. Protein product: CASSLVSGETDTQYF.

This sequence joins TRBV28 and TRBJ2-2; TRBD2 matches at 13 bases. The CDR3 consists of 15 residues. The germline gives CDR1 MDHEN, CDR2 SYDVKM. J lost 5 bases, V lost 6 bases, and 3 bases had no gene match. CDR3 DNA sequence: TGTGCCAGCAGACTAGCGGGAGGGCCAACCGGGGAGCTGTTTTTT. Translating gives CASRLAGGPTGELFF.

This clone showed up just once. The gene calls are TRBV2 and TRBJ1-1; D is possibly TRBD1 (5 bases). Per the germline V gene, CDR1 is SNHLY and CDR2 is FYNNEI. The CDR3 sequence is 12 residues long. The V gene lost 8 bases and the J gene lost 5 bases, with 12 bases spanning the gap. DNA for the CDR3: TGTGCCAGCCCTCAGGGTATGACTGAAGCTTTCTTT. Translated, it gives CASPQGMTEAFF.

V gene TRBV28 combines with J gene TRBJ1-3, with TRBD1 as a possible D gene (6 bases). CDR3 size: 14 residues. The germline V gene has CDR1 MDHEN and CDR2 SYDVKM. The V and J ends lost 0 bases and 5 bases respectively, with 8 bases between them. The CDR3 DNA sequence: TGTGCCAGCAGTTTATGGGGGGCTAGAAACACCATATATTTT. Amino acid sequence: CASSLWGARNTIYF. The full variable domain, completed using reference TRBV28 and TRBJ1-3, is DVKVTQSSRYLVKRTGEKVFLECVQDMDHENMFWYRQDPGLGLRLIYFSYDVKMKEKGDIPEGYSVSREKKERFSLILESASTNQTSMYLCASSLWGARNTIYFGEGSWLTVV.

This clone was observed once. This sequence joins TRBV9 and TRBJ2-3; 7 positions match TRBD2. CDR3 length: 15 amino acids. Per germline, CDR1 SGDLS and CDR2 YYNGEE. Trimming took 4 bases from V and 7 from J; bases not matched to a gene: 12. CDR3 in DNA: TGTGCCAGCAGCCCCCCGCTAGCGGTTATGCATACGCAGTATTTT. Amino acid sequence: CASSPPLAVMHTQYF.

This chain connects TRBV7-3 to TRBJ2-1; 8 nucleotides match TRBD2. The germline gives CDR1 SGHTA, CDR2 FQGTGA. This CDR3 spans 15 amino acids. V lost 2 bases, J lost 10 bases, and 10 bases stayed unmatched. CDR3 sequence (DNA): TGTGCCAGCAGCTTAGAGTTCCGGGAGGGGGGGGAGCAGTTCTTC. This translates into CASSLEFREGGEQFF.

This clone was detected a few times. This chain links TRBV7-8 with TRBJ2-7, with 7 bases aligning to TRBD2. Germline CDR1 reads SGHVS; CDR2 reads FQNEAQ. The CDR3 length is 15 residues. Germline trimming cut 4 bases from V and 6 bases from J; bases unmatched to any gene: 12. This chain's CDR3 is CASSSDPGRASEQYF. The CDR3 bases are TGTGCCAGCAGCTCCGACCCAGGGAGGGCCTCCGAGCAGTACTTC.

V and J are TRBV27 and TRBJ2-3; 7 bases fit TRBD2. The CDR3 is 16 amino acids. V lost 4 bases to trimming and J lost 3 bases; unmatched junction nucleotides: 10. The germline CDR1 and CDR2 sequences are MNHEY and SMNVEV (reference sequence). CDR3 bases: TGTGCCAGCAGTTCCTCTAGCGGTACTGTAACAGATACGCAGTATTTT. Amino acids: CASSSSSGTVTDTQYF.

Here the CDR3 DNA reads TGTGCCAGCAGGGACAGGATCGTGGGTGAGCAGTTCTTC. Translated: CASRDRIVGEQFF. The chain joins TRBV7-2 to TRBJ2-1; the match to TRBD1 covers 7 bases. The CDR3 is 13 amino acids. Per germline, CDR1 SGHTA and CDR2 FQGNSA. Trimming removed 6 bases from V and 9 bases from J; junction bases left unmatched: 8.

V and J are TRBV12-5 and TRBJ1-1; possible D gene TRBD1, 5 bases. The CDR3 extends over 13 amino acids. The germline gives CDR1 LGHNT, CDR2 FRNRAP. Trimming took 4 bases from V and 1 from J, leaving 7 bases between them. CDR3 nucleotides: TGTGCTAGTGGTTCGCAGGGGAACACTGAAGCTTTCTTT. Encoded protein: CASGSQGNTEAFF.